The 28 T cell receptor beta chains below all came from one sample that was sequenced in a study of T cells after yellow fever vaccination. TCRdb redid the calling of the 5' RACE reads with MiXCR, one entry per CDR3 protein. The data show a few hundred thousand distinct CDR3 sequences, less than 8.5% seen once. The sample here was CD4+ T cells sorted from PBMCs, taken 15 days after the yellow fever booster vaccination. The receptors come from a young man who received the YFV17D yellow fever vaccine.

The gene calls are TRBV29-1 and TRBJ2-1; D gene ambiguous. There are 11 residues in the CDR3. The ends were cut back, 5 bases at V and 12 bases at J, with 14 bases in the middle. Per the germline V gene, CDR1 is SQVTM and CDR2 is ANQGSEA. CDR3 sequence reads: CSVYISDRQFF. CDR3 DNA: TGCAGCGTTTATATATCAGACCGGCAGTTCTTC.

On this clonotype: A read error may account for a junction end that differs from germline. The V gene is TRBV25-1, the J gene TRBJ1-6; D is unresolved. Germline V lookup: CDR1 MGHDK, CDR2 SYGVNS. The CDR3 length is 15 residues. In DNA, the CDR3 is TGTACCAGCAATCGTTCGGGTGTCAGAGGTTCACCCCTCCACTTT. Translation gives CTSNRSGVRGSPLHF.

This clonotype appeared a few times. The rearrangement uses TRBV18 and TRBJ1-1; D not certain. Germline-derived CDR1 and CDR2 are KGHSH and LQKENI. The CDR3 runs 14 residues. V was shortened by 2 bases and J by 8 bases, with 15 bases between the two germline ends. In DNA form, the CDR3 reads TGTGCCAGCTCACCAGGCACCTACTCCCTAGAAGCTTTCTTT. This encodes CASSPGTYSLEAFF. Variable domain in full (rest from reference TRBV18 and TRBJ1-1): NAGVMQNPRHLVRRRGQEARLRCSPMKGHSHVYWYRQLPEEGLKFMVYLQKENIIDESGMPKERFSAEFPKEGPSILRIQQVVRGDSAAYFCASSPGTYSLEAFFGQGTRLTVV.

This clonotype was seen a few times. The chain couples TRBV5-1 to TRBJ1-2, with D possibly TRBD1 on 5 matching bases. Germline V gene lookup returns CDR1 SGHRS and CDR2 YFSETQ. The CDR3 is 15 amino acids. Trimming took 4 bases from V and 6 from J, leaving 19 bases between them. CDR3 amino acids: CASSHRGERFDGYTF. The CDR3 DNA reads as TGCGCCAGCAGCCATAGAGGGGAGAGATTTGATGGCTACACCTTC.

This clonotype was recorded many times. The rearrangement uses TRBV18 and TRBJ2-7, with D uncertain. With 2 bases removed from V and 0 bases from J, the gap between germline ends came to 11 bases. There are 15 residues in the CDR3. Per the germline V gene, CDR1 is KGHSH and CDR2 is LQKENI. The CDR3 protein is CASSPVADPSYEQYF. CDR3 in DNA: TGTGCCAGCTCACCAGTCGCGGACCCCTCCTACGAGCAGTACTTC.

This clonotype was seen a handful of times. The chain combines TRBV4-3 with TRBJ1-6, with D possibly TRBD1 on 5 matching bases. CDR1 and CDR2 (germline): LGHNA, YSLEER. V was clipped by 4 bases and J by 9 bases, with 16 bases between them. The CDR3 runs to 15 residues. Here the CDR3 reads CASSRTGTRGSPLHF. In DNA form, the CDR3 reads TGCGCCAGCAGCCGCACCGGGACGAGAGGTTCACCCCTCCACTTT.

This clonotype has a handful of counts. This sequence joins TRBV20-1 and TRBJ1-5; TRBD1 might be the D (5 bases). The length of the CDR3 is 13 residues. V was clipped by 6 bases and J by 5 bases, with 14 bases between them. The germline V gene encodes CDR1 DFQATT and CDR2 SNEGSKA (reference sequence). This CDR3 reads CSAHGHDDQPQHF. The DNA for the CDR3 is TGCAGTGCCCACGGACACGATGATCAGCCCCAGCATTTT.

Details on this clonotype: The junction differs from germline at one of its ends, possibly a read error. The chain carries TRBV7-2 and TRBJ1-2; TRBD1 is a possible D gene (5 bases). Per germline, CDR1 SGHTA and CDR2 FQGNSA. This CDR3 is built from 16 residues. The DNA of the CDR3 is TGTGCCAGCACCTTACCTCGGGGCACCTCCTTTTATGGCTACACCTTC. Translation gives CASTLPRGTSFYGYTF.

This clonotype was observed many times. V is TRBV5-1 and J is TRBJ2-1, with 13 bases matching TRBD2. The ends lost 5 bases at V and 8 bases at J; junction bases unmatched: 10. This CDR3 comprises 16 residues. Germline V gene lookup returns CDR1 SGHRS and CDR2 YFSETQ. CDR3 sequence reads: CASRWGTSGKGDEQFF. In DNA, the CDR3 is TGCGCCAGCAGGTGGGGGACTAGCGGGAAAGGCGATGAGCAGTTCTTC.

In this sample, this clonotype turned up many times. The rearrangement uses TRBV7-2 and TRBJ2-7; D is unclear. Trimming shortened V by 5 bases and J by 5 bases, and 13 bases separated the two germline ends. This CDR3 is 13 amino acids long. Per germline, CDR1 SGHTA and CDR2 FQGNSA. The CDR3 loop is CASSIGPGDEQYF. CDR3 nucleotides: TGTGCCAGCAGCATCGGGCCCGGAGACGAGCAGTACTTC.

This CDR3 is CATGEGGSYNEQFF. In DNA, the CDR3 is TGTGCCACCGGAGAGGGAGGCTCCTACAATGAGCAGTTCTTC. The chain has TRBV24-1 and TRBJ2-1, with D tentatively TRBD2 (6 bases). Germline CDR1 is KGHDR and CDR2 is SFDVKD. CDR3 length: 14 amino acids. V was pared by 9 bases and J by 0 bases, with 11 bases between.

This clonotype was counted only a few times. This chain uses TRBV29-1 with TRBJ2-3, with D unclear. V was cut by 4 bases and J by 14 bases, with 22 bases left in between. The germline V gene has CDR1 SQVTM and CDR2 ANQGSEA. The CDR3 length is 13 residues. CDR3 loop: CSVVYPSGTEAYF. The DNA of the CDR3 is TGCAGCGTTGTCTATCCTTCAGGCACCGAGGCGTATTTT.

This clonotype was picked up many times. This chain links TRBV7-6 with TRBJ2-5; D is possibly TRBD1 (5 bases). Trimming cost V 3 bases and J 1 base, with 9 bases left between them. This CDR3 is built from 14 residues. CDR1 is SGHVS and CDR2 is FNYEAQ in the germline V gene. The CDR3 is CASSFRAIQETQYF. For the CDR3, the DNA is TGTGCCAGCAGCTTCAGGGCGATCCAAGAGACCCAGTACTTC.

In this sample, this clonotype turned up many times. The chain carries TRBV4-3 and TRBJ1-4; no definite D call. The CDR3 totals 15 residues. The V gene's germline CDR1 is LGHNA and CDR2 YSLEER. Trimming took 0 bases from V and 5 from J, leaving 10 bases between them. The CDR3 nucleotides are TGCGCCAGCAGCCAAGATTCCGGACGGAATGAAAAACTGTTTTTT. Its protein product is CASSQDSGRNEKLFF.

V gene TRBV4-3 combines with J gene TRBJ1-2; D not certain. Germline values: CDR1 LGHNA, CDR2 YSLEER. Trimming removed 0 bases from V and 1 base from J, with 6 bases in between. The CDR3 has 14 amino acids. CDR3 DNA sequence: TGCGCCAGCAGCCAAGAACTGGGTAACTATGGCTACACCTTC. It is translated as CASSQELGNYGYTF.

The chain links TRBV12-3 or TRBV12-4 to TRBJ1-4; D call uncertain. Between the trimmed V and J ends, which lost 6 bases and 7 bases, there was a span of 9 bases. This CDR3 comprises 12 residues. The CDR3, as DNA: TGTGCCAGCAGAGGATCCACTGAAAAACTGTTTTTT. Protein sequence: CASRGSTEKLFF.

This chain uses TRBV28 with TRBJ2-2, with 7 bases identical to TRBD2. Germline CDR1 MDHEN, CDR2 SYDVKM. The CDR3 contains 15 residues. After removal of 8 bases from V and 4 bases from J, the junction contained 10 bases not matched to a gene. The CDR3 sequence is CASFEGGGPTGELFF. The CDR3 region has the DNA TGTGCCAGCTTCGAGGGCGGGGGTCCCACCGGGGAGCTGTTTTTT.

This clonotype showed up many times. This sequence joins TRBV28 and TRBJ2-1; 9 bases are shared with TRBD2. V trimming: 7 bases; J trimming: 2 bases; junction bases outside the gene matches: 3. From germline, CDR1 is MDHEN and CDR2 SYDVKM. CDR3 size: 14 residues. The CDR3 spells CASIAGGPYNEQFF. The CDR3 DNA follows: TGTGCCAGCATTGCGGGAGGGCCCTACAATGAGCAGTTCTTC.

This clonotype was seen only a few times. The chain has TRBV19 and TRBJ2-1; TRBD2 agrees at 12 bases. The V gene's germline CDR1 is LNHDA and CDR2 SQIVND (reference sequence). The CDR3 has 15 amino acids. J gave up 3 bases and V 4 bases, and 1 base lay outside the gene matches. The CDR3 DNA sequence: TGTGCCAGTAGTAAACTAGCGGGAGGCTACAATGAGCAGTTCTTC. Encoded protein: CASSKLAGGYNEQFF.

This sequence joins TRBV18 and TRBJ2-5; D ambiguous. Looked up from germline, CDR1 is KGHSH and CDR2 is LQKENI. This CDR3 region has 16 residues. The V gene lost 2 bases and the J gene lost 5 bases, with 18 bases spanning the gap. The CDR3 sequence is CASSPYAPRAGETQYF. As DNA, the CDR3 is TGTGCCAGCTCACCATATGCCCCAAGGGCTGGTGAGACCCAGTACTTC. Complete variable domain (other parts from reference TRBV18 and TRBJ2-5): NAGVMQNPRHLVRRRGQEARLRCSPMKGHSHVYWYRQLPEEGLKFMVYLQKENIIDESGMPKERFSAEFPKEGPSILRIQQVVRGDSAAYFCASSPYAPRAGETQYFGPGTRLLVL.

This clonotype showed up just once. The chain carries TRBV7-2 and TRBJ2-2; TRBD1 matches at 8 bases. Germline values: CDR1 SGHTA, CDR2 FQGNSA. CDR3 length equals 16 residues. J gave up 4 bases and V 6 bases, and 10 bases lay outside the gene matches. Written as DNA, the CDR3 is TGTGCCAGCAGACCACCGGGACAGGTTCTCACCGGGGAGCTGTTTTTT. Amino acid sequence: CASRPPGQVLTGELFF.

The chain carries TRBV5-5 and TRBJ2-5; D gene uncertain. Germline CDR1 reads SGHKS; CDR2 reads YYEKEE (reference sequence). With 4 bases removed from V and 0 bases from J, the gap between germline ends came to 10 bases. There are 14 residues in the CDR3. CDR3 bases: TGTGCCAGCAGCCGTGACATAAACCAAGAGACCCAGTACTTC. Its translation: CASSRDINQETQYF.

This clonotype was seen many times. J is TRBJ2-1 and V is TRBV10-3, with TRBD2 matching over 9 bases. The length of the CDR3 is 13 residues. V lost 9 bases and J lost 7; bases outside the gene matches: 7. From germline, CDR1 is ENHRY and CDR2 SYGVKD. The CDR3 coding sequence is TGTGCCATGAGGGGGCTAGCGGGGAATGAGCAGTTCTTC. It encodes CAMRGLAGNEQFF.

A few counts support this clonotype. The chain links TRBV28 to TRBJ2-7; no clear D gene. V lost 7 bases and J lost 4, with 17 bases in between. Germline lookup yields CDR1 MDHEN and CDR2 SYDVKM. The CDR3 extends over 14 amino acids. CDR3 sequence (DNA): TGTGCCAGCACTCCAAGTGCCCCGCCTTACGAGCAGTACTTC. Protein product: CASTPSAPPYEQYF.

Concerning this clonotype: This could be a read error, since a much larger clone is one nucleotide away. This chain connects TRBV6-1 to TRBJ2-7; a weak D match, TRBD1 (5 bases). The CDR3 is 14 residues long. V lost 6 bases to trimming and J lost 4 bases, with 16 bases between them. The germline V gene encodes CDR1 MNHNS and CDR2 SASEGT. The CDR3 DNA reads TGTGCCAGCAGCACAATCCCGCAGGGTTACGAGCAGTACTTC. It specifies CASSTIPQGYEQYF.

This clonotype was detected only a few times. The rearrangement links TRBV6-1 to TRBJ2-1; weak D call: TRBD2 (6 bases). Deletions cut 6 bases from V and 7 bases from J, with 16 bases between. The CDR3 loop spans 14 amino acids. Germline CDR1 and CDR2: MNHNS and SASEGT. CDR3 sequence reads: CASRSTRGGNEQFF. The CDR3 DNA follows: TGTGCCAGCAGATCAACAAGGGGAGGTAATGAGCAGTTCTTC.

This sequence joins TRBV20-1 and TRBJ2-7; TRBD1 aligns across 7 bases. The germline V gene has CDR1 DFQATT and CDR2 SNEGSKA (reference sequence). The CDR3 consists of 14 residues. V was clipped by 5 bases and J by 6 bases; unmatched bases: 13. CDR3 residues: CSAQTIGQASEQYF. CDR3 coding DNA: TGCAGTGCTCAAACCATCGGACAGGCCTCCGAGCAGTACTTC.

Details on this clonotype: A much more abundant neighbour one base away suggests this may be a read error. This sequence joins TRBV5-1 and TRBJ1-6; possible D gene TRBD1, 5 bases. Germline CDR1 SGHRS, CDR2 YFSETQ. The CDR3 spans 13 residues. Here the CDR3 reads CVSSGTENSPLHF. The DNA for the CDR3 is TGCGTCAGCTCCGGGACGGAGAATTCACCCCTCCACTTT. Supplemented by reference TRBV5-1 and TRBJ1-6, the full variable domain reads KAGVTQTPRYLIKTRGQQVTLSCSPISGHRSVSWYQQTPGQGLQFLFEYFSETQRNKGNFPGRFSGRQFSNSRSEMNVSTLELGDSALYLCVSSGTENSPLHFGNGTRLTVT.